Below are 15 T cell receptor beta chains sequenced from a single sample in a study of vaccination effects on CD4 cells after COVID-19. Antigen-specific CD4+ T cells were expanded with viral peptide pools in the ViraFEST assay before sequencing. Isolation of CD4+ T cells took place after approximately 10 days of culture. The vaccine recipients had no prior SARS-CoV-2 infection, with negative nucleocapsid antibodies. TCRdb keeps only in-frame clones here, not all; method: immunoSEQ multiplex PCR. The sample contains around 45,000 clones, around 76% of which appear only once. The antigens these receptors bind are not known. The sequencing here drew on CD4+ T cells from PBMCs cultured with SARS-CoV-2 spike peptides, taken before COVID-19 vaccination. These TCRs come from a human donor who received a COVID-19 vaccine.

This chain uses TRBV4-1 with TRBJ2-5, with 8 bases aligning to TRBD2. The germline V gene has CDR1 MGHRA and CDR2 YSYEKL. This CDR3 region has 16 residues. V shed 0 bases, J shed 6 bases, and the junction held 9 bases outside the gene matches. The CDR3 region is CASSQDTSGGRKTQYF. CDR3 bases: TGCGCCAGCAGCCAAGATACGAGCGGGGGTCGAAAGACCCAGTACTTC.

The chain uses TRBV15 and TRBJ2-7; 7 positions agree with TRBD1. Germline V CDR1 and CDR2: LNHNV, YYDKDF (reference sequence). The J segment lost 2 bases and the V segment lost 0 bases, leaving 10 bases of the junction unmatched. The CDR3 sequence is 17 residues long. CDR3 bases: TGTGCCACCAGCAGAGATGGTCGTCAGGGGGAAACCTACGAGCAGTACGTC. Protein: CATSRDGRQGETYEQYV.

CDR3 DNA sequence: TGTGCCAGCAGCAATCGGGCGGCGGGCCATGACTATGGCTACACCTTC. Translated, it gives CASSNRAAGHDYGYTF. This rearrangement joins TRBV21-1 to TRBJ1-2. TRBV21-1 is recorded as a pseudogene. The CDR3 spans 16 residues.

The V and J genes are TRBV2 and TRBJ2-5; a possible D gene is TRBD2 (6 bases). The V end lost 7 bases, the J end lost 5 bases, and 11 bases lay between the germline ends. Looked up from germline, CDR1 is SNHLY and CDR2 is FYNNEI. The CDR3 covers 12 residues. The CDR3 DNA sequence: TGTGCCAGCACGGGGCTAGCGGAGACCCAGTACTTC. Its translation is CASTGLAETQYF.

The rearrangement uses TRBV6-2 or TRBV6-3 and TRBJ1-4; D perhaps matches TRBD1 (6 bases). Germline-derived CDR1 and CDR2 are MNHEY and SVGEGT. Trimming cost V 4 bases and J 5 bases, with 11 bases left between them. This CDR3 is built from 14 residues. The DNA for the CDR3 is TGTGCCAGCAGTTCGACAGGAGCCAATGAAAAACTGTTTTTT. Amino acid sequence: CASSSTGANEKLFF.

V gene TRBV7-9 combines with J gene TRBJ2-1; 8 bases match TRBD1. Unmatched junction bases numbered 3, after V lost 1 base and J lost 7 bases. The CDR3 extends over 14 amino acids. Germline V CDR1 and CDR2: SEHNR, FQNEAQ (reference sequence). CDR3 loop: CASSLGTGFNEQFF. CDR3 bases: TGTGCCAGCAGCTTAGGGACAGGGTTTAATGAGCAGTTCTTC.

The CDR3: CASTNSQRASGNTIYF. The CDR3 nucleotides read TGTGCCAGTACCAATTCCCAGCGTGCGTCTGGAAACACCATATATTTT. The chain recombines TRBV19 with TRBJ1-3, with D uncertain. CDR3 length equals 16 residues. V lost 7 bases and J lost 1, with 17 bases in between. Germline V gives CDR1 LNHDA, CDR2 SQIVND (reference sequence).

This clone occurred once. The chain uses TRBV10-3 and TRBJ1-1; 8 bases are shared with TRBD1. V was clipped by 7 bases and J by 1 base; unmatched bases: 8. CDR3 length equals 15 residues. Germline CDR1 is ENHRY and CDR2 is SYGVKD. CDR3 bases: TGTGCCATCAACCGACAGGGGTCTCAGAACACTGAAGCTTTCTTT. Its protein is CAINRQGSQNTEAFF.

V and J are TRBV9 and TRBJ2-1, with 9 bases matching TRBD1. V shed 0 bases, J shed 3 bases, and the junction held 4 bases outside the gene matches. The CDR3 runs 16 residues. Germline V gene sequence: CDR1 SGDLS, CDR2 YYNGEE. The CDR3 DNA is TGTGCCAGCAGCGTAGTTAAGACAGGGGGCTACAATGAGCAGTTCTTC. Its translation: CASSVVKTGGYNEQFF.

The rearrangement joins TRBV28 to TRBJ2-7; weak D call: TRBD1 (5 bases). Trimming removed 4 bases at V and 3 bases at J, with 10 bases between. Germline assignment: CDR1 MDHEN and CDR2 SYDVKM. The CDR3 has 13 amino acids. In DNA, the CDR3 is TGTGCCAGCAGTTATACAGGTCTCTACGAGCAGTACGTC. It yields the protein CASSYTGLYEQYV.

The chain carries TRBV5-6 and TRBJ2-7; D remains unclear. V gave up 0 bases and J gave up 6 bases, with 7 bases separating them. The CDR3 runs to 12 residues. Germline CDR1 is SGHDT and CDR2 is YYEEEE. DNA of the CDR3: TGTGCCAGCAGCTTGGGTAGGAGCGAGCAGTACGTC. As protein: CASSLGRSEQYV.

This chain joins TRBV28 and TRBJ2-6; no reliable D call. CDR1 and CDR2 (germline): MDHEN, SYDVKM. V gave up 7 bases and J gave up 0 bases, with 7 bases separating them. The length of the CDR3 is 14 residues. The CDR3 coding sequence is TGTGCCAGCAAGGGTATCTCTGGGGCCAACGTCCTGACTTTC. It encodes CASKGISGANVLTF.

This clone has just one count. This chain connects TRBV18 to TRBJ1-2; D uncertain. The CDR3 length is 14 residues. V lost 3 bases to trimming and J lost 4 bases, with 12 bases between them. Germline V gives CDR1 KGHSH, CDR2 LQKENI. The CDR3 spells CASSPPIDTYGYTF. In nucleotides, the CDR3 is TGTGCCAGCTCACCCCCCATAGACACCTATGGCTACACCTTC.

V and J are TRBV6-5 and TRBJ1-6, with unresolved D. CDR3 length equals 15 residues. Germline V gives CDR1 MNHEY, CDR2 SVGAGI. Trimming removed 5 bases from V and 7 bases from J, with 15 bases in between. In DNA, the CDR3 is TGTGCCAGCAGTCCTTCCCGGACGGGCAATTCACCCCTCCACTTT. It specifies CASSPSRTGNSPLHF.

The gene calls are TRBV4-3 and TRBJ1-2; D not resolved. This CDR3 is 13 amino acids long. Germline V gene lookup returns CDR1 LGHNA and CDR2 YSLEER. V was clipped by 1 base and J by 6 bases, with 9 bases between them. In DNA, the CDR3 is TGCGCCAGCAGCCAAGGGGTTTCGGATGGCTACACCTTC. This gives the protein CASSQGVSDGYTF.